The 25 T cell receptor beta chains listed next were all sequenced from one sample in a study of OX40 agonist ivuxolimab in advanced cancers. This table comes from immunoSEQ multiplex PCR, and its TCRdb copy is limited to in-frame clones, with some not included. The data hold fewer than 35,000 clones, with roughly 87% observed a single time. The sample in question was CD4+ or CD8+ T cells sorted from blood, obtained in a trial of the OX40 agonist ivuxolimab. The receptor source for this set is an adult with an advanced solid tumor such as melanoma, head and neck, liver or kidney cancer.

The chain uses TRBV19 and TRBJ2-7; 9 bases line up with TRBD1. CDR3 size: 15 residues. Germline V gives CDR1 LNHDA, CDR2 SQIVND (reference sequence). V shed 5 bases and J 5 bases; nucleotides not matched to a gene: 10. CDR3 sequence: CASSAGTGQIDEQYF. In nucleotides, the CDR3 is TGTGCCAGTAGTGCTGGGACAGGGCAAATAGACGAGCAGTACTTC. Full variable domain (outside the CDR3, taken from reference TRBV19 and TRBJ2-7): DGGITQSPKYLFRKEGQNVTLSCEQNLNHDAMYWYRQDPGQGLRLIYYSQIVNDFQKGDIAEGYSVSREKKESFPLTVTSAQKNPTAFYLCASSAGTGQIDEQYFGPGTRLTVT.

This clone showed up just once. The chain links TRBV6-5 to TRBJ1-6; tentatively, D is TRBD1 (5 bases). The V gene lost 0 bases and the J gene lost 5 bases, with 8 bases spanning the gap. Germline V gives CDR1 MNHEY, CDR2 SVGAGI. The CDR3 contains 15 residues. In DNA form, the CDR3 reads TGTGCCAGCAGTTACTCGGGGGGTAATAATTCACCCCTCCACTTT. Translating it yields CASSYSGGNNSPLHF.

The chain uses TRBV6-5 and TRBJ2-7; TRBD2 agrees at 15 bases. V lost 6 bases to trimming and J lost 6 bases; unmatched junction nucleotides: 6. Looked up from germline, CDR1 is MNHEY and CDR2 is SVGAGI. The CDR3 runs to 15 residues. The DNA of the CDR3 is TGTGCCAGCAGCCTGGGACTAGCGGGGGGCAGCGAGCAGTACTTC. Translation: CASSLGLAGGSEQYF.

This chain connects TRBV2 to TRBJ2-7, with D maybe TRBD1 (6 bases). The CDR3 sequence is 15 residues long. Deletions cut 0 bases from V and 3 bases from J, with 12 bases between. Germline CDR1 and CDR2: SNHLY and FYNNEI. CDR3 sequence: CASSEARDRNYEQYF. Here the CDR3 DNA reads TGTGCCAGCAGTGAAGCGCGAGACAGGAACTACGAGCAGTACTTC.

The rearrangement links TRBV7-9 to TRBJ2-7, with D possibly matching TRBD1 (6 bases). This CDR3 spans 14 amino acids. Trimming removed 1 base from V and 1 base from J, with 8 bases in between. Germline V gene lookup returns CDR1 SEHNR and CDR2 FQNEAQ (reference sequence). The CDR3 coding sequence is TGTGCCAGCAGCTTAGTGGACAGTTCCTACGAGCAGTACTTC. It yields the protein CASSLVDSSYEQYF.

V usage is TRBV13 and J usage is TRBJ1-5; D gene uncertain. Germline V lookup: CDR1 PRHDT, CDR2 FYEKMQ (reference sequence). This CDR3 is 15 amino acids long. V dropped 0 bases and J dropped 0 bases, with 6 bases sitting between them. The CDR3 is CASSLGAYSNQPQHF. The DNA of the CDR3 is TGTGCCAGCAGCTTAGGGGCGTATAGCAATCAGCCCCAGCATTTT.

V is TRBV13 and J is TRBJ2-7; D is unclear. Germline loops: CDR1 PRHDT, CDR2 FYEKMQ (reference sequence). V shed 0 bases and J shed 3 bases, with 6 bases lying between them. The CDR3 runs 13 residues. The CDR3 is CASSLGASYEQYF. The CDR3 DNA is TGTGCCAGCAGCTTAGGCGCCAGCTACGAGCAGTACTTC.

The CDR3 loop is CATMEGGRLETQYF. CDR3 bases: TGTGCCACCATGGAGGGCGGGAGGCTCGAGACCCAGTACTTC. The chain has TRBV15 and TRBJ2-5, with 8 bases lining up with TRBD2. Germline V gene lookup returns CDR1 LNHNV and CDR2 YYDKDF (reference sequence). With 7 bases clipped from V and 5 bases from J, the junction kept 9 bases outside the gene matches. There are 14 residues in the CDR3.

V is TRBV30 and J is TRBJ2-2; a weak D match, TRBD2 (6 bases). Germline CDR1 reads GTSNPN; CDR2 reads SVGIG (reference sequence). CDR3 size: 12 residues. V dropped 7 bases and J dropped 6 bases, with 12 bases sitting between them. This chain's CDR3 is CASDYSSGELFF. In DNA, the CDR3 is TGTGCCTCGGACTATTCGTCCGGGGAGCTGTTTTTT. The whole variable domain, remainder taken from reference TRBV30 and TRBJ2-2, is SQTIHQWPATLVQPVGSPLSLECTVEGTSNPNLYWYRQAAGRGLQLLFYSVGIGQISSEVPQNLSASRPQDRQFILSSKKLLLSDSGFYLCASDYSSGELFFGEGSRLTVL.

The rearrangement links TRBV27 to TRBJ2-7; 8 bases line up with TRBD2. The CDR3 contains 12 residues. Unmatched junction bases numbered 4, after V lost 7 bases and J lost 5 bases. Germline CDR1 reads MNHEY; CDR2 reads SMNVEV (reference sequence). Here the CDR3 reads CASTKRENEQYF. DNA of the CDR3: TGTGCCAGCACTAAGCGGGAGAACGAGCAGTACTTC.

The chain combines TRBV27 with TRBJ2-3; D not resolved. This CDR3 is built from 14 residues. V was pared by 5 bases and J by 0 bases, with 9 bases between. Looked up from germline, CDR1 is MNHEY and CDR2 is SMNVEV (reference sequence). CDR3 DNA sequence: TGTGCCAGCAGTCCGGGCCAGAGCACAGATACGCAGTATTTT. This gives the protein CASSPGQSTDTQYF.

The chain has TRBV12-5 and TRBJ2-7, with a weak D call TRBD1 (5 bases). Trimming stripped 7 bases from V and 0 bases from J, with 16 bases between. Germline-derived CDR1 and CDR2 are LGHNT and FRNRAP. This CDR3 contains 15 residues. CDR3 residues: CASALPDRSSYEQYF. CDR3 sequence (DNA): TGTGCTAGTGCCCTTCCCGACAGATCCTCCTACGAGCAGTACTTC. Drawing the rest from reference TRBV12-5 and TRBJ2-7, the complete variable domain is DARVTQTPRHKVTEMGQEVTMRCQPILGHNTVFWYRQTMMQGLELLAYFRNRAPLDDSGMPKDRFSAEMPDATLATLKIQPSEPRDSAVYFCASALPDRSSYEQYFGPGTRLTVT.

Written as DNA, the CDR3 is TGTGCCAGTAGTATAGTCAGGGGAGATGAGCAGTTCTTC. This codes for CASSIVRGDEQFF. The chain links TRBV19 to TRBJ2-1, with a tentative D call TRBD1 (6 bases). V was trimmed by 1 base and J by 8 bases, leaving 9 bases between them. CDR3 length: 13 residues. Per germline, CDR1 LNHDA and CDR2 SQIVND (reference sequence).

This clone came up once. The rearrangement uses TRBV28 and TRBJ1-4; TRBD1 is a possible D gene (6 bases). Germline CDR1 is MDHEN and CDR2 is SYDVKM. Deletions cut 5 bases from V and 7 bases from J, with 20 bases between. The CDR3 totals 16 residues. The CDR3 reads CASSTEGGGRSEKLFF. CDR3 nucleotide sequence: TGTGCCAGCAGTACCGAAGGTGGGGGGCGTAGTGAAAAACTGTTTTTT.

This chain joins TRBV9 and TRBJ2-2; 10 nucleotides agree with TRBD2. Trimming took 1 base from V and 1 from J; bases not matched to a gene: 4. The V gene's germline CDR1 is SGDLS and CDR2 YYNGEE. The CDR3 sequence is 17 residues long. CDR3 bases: TGTGCCAGCAGCGTATTCACTAGCGGGGTGAACACCGGGGAGCTGTTTTTT. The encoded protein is CASSVFTSGVNTGELFF.

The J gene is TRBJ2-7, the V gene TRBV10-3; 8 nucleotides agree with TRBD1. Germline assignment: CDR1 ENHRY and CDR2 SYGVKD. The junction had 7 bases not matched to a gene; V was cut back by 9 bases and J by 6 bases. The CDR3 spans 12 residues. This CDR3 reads CAIGTGPGEQYF. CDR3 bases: TGTGCCATTGGGACAGGACCTGGCGAGCAGTACTTC.

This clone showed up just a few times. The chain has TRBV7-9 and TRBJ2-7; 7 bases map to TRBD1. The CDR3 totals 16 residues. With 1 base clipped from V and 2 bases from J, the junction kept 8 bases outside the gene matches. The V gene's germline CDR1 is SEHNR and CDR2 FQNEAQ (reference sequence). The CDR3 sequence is CASSLGLGTATYEQYF. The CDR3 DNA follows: TGTGCCAGCAGCTTAGGGCTTGGGACAGCTACCTACGAGCAGTACTTC.

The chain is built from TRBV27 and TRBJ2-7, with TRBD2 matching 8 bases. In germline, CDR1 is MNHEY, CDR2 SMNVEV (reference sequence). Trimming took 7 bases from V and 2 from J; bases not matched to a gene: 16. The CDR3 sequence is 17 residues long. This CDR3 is CASTQSGGPRIPYEQYF. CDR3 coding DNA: TGTGCCAGCACCCAGTCGGGAGGGCCGCGAATTCCCTACGAGCAGTACTTC.

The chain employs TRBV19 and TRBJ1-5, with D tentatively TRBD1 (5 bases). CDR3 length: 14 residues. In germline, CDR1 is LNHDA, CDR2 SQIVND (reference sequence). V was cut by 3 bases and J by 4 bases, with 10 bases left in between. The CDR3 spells CASSMAGSNQPQHF. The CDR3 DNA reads TGTGCCAGTAGTATGGCAGGGTCTAATCAGCCCCAGCATTTT.

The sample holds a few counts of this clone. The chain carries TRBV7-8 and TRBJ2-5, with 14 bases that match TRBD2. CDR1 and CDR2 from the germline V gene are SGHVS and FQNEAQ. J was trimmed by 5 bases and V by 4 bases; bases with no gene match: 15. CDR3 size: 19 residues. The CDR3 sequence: CASSSKIRTSGGMDETQYF. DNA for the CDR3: TGTGCCAGCAGCTCAAAGATAAGGACTAGCGGGGGGATGGATGAGACCCAGTACTTC.

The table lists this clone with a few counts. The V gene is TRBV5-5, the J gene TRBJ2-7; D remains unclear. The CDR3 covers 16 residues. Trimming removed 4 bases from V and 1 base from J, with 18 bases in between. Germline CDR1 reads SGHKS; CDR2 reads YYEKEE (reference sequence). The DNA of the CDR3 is TGTGCCAGCAGCCCGGATTTAGGTAGTATGTCCTACGAGCAGTACTTC. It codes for CASSPDLGSMSYEQYF.

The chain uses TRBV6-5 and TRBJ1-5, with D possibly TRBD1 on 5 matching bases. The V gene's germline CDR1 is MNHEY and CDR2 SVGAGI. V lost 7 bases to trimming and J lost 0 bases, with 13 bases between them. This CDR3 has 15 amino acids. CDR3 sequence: CASMGQIYSNQPQHF. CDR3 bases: TGTGCCAGCATGGGGCAGATTTATAGCAATCAGCCCCAGCATTTT.

CDR3 region: CATSGRHLGFQPQHF. The CDR3 DNA reads as TGTGCCACCAGCGGGAGACATTTGGGATTCCAGCCCCAGCATTTT. The gene calls are TRBV15 and TRBJ1-5; D remains unclear. CDR1 and CDR2 (germline): LNHNV, YYDKDF (reference sequence). Between the trimmed V and J ends, which lost 5 bases and 7 bases, there was a span of 18 bases. This CDR3 comprises 15 residues.

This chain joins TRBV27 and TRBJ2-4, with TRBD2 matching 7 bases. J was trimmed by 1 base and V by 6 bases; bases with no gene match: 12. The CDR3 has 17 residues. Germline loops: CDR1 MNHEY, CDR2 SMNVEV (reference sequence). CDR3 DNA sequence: TGTGCCAGCAGGTCCCCAGCGGGGTGGGGGGCCAAAAACATTCAGTACTTC. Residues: CASRSPAGWGAKNIQYF.

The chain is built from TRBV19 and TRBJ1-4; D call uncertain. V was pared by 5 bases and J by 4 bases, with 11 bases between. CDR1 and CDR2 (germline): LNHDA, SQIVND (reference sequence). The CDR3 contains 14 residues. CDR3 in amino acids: CASSFGTFNEKLFF. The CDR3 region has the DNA TGTGCCAGTAGTTTCGGCACCTTTAATGAAAAACTGTTTTTT.